This section outlines one T cell receptor beta chain sequence together with its context. This sample is part of a study of shared clonotypes between healthy human individuals. The V and J ends lost 2 bases and 3 bases respectively, with 10 bases between them. The CDR3 is 15 residues long. Germline-derived CDR1 and CDR2 are MNHNS and SASEGT. How the authors handled the data: There were no quality scores in the junction-only immunoSEQ sequences, so filtering differed. Assay: immunoSEQ multiplex PCR; the TCRdb copy retains only in-frame clones and omits some. The V and J calls and the clone size are those of that table, but D and trimming were determined from the DNA. The sample holds approximately 470,000 clones; roughly 80% are singletons and the top ten take about 12%.

This chain links TRBV6-1 with TRBJ1-4; TRBD1 is a possible D gene (6 bases). What was sequenced was PBMCs. The source is a woman aged 40 to 55 in good health. Some clones in this sample may be carry-over from other donors' samples. CDR3 amino acids: CASSELGGANEKLFF. For the CDR3, the DNA is TGTGCCAGCAGTGAATTAGGGGGAGCTAATGAAAAACTGTTTTTT.